This T cell receptor (beta chain) emerged from a study of identical twins. Study-wide points: In drawing conclusions, the study used cross-sectional statistical analysis and did not follow the same donors.

This clonotype was detected many times. Its antigen is unidentified. TCRdb analysed the 5' RACE reads with MiXCR anew, one entry per CDR3 protein. This sample has approximately 630,000 distinct CDR3 sequences, with 7.1% found just once. The same specimen was also included in a second study, on yellow fever vaccine responses in identical twins.

This sequence originates from a young woman in good health. Sequenced: PBMCs.

The CDR3 is CASSPGLAGPRANQETQYF. The CDR3 bases are TGCGCCAGCAGCCCAGGACTAGCGGGACCCAGAGCCAACCAAGAGACCCAGTACTTC. This chain links TRBV4-1 with TRBJ2-5; 12 bases match TRBD2. After removal of 4 bases from V and 0 bases from J, the junction contained 12 bases not matched to a gene. This CDR3 comprises 19 residues. Germline lookup yields CDR1 MGHRA and CDR2 YSYEKL.